The 17 T cell receptor beta chains in this list originate from one sample, sequenced in a study of blood T cell repertoires in COVID-19. Repertoires were generated with immunoSEQ multiplex PCR, while TCRdb's copy carries only in-frame clones and drops some. The sample has 210,000 or so clones; about 84% are singletons. Sequenced: PBMCs or T cells enriched from blood (not recorded which). Receptor source: a man aged 25-45 years with acute COVID-19.

This chain uses TRBV6-5 with TRBJ1-3; possibly TRBD1 for D (5 bases). This CDR3 contains 13 residues. V dropped 7 bases and J dropped 3 bases, with 10 bases sitting between them. Germline V CDR1 and CDR2: MNHEY, SVGAGI. The CDR3 DNA reads TGTGCCAGCACCCCCGGGGGTGGAAACACCATATATTTT. It encodes CASTPGGGNTIYF.

This clone was detected a few times. This chain links TRBV12-5 with TRBJ1-5, with a tentative D call TRBD1 (5 bases). Trimming removed 6 bases at V and 0 bases at J, with 9 bases between. Germline V gives CDR1 LGHNT, CDR2 FRNRAP. The CDR3 runs 14 residues. CDR3 protein: CASGGGYSNQPQHF. In DNA form, the CDR3 reads TGTGCTAGTGGCGGGGGTTATAGCAATCAGCCCCAGCATTTT.

V gene TRBV6-5 combines with J gene TRBJ2-5; TRBD1 aligns across 8 bases. The junction had 7 bases not matched to a gene; V was cut back by 6 bases and J by 4 bases. Germline loops: CDR1 MNHEY, CDR2 SVGAGI. The CDR3 has 14 amino acids. The DNA of the CDR3 is TGTGCCAGCAGGAACAGGGGGGCGGGAGAGACCCAGTACTTC. Translated: CASRNRGAGETQYF.

This clone was observed a handful of times. This sequence joins TRBV9 and TRBJ1-2; no reliable D call. The CDR3 has 14 residues. V was clipped by 4 bases and J by 4 bases, with 14 bases between them. The V gene's germline CDR1 is SGDLS and CDR2 YYNGEE. CDR3 region: CASSPSEESYGYTF. CDR3 in DNA: TGTGCCAGCAGCCCCTCGGAGGAGAGCTATGGCTACACCTTC.

The J gene is TRBJ1-2, the V gene TRBV27; D possibly corresponds to TRBD1 (5 bases). Germline-derived CDR1 and CDR2 are MNHEY and SMNVEV (reference sequence). V lost 6 bases, J lost 1 base, and 9 bases lay in between. The CDR3 has 13 amino acids. The CDR3 DNA sequence: TGTGCCAGCAGCGGGGGGGGTAACTATGGCTACACCTTC. This gives the protein CASSGGGNYGYTF.

V is TRBV3-1 (or the pseudogene TRBV3-2) and J is TRBJ1-2; tentatively, D is TRBD1 (6 bases). The CDR3 is made up of 14 amino acids. Trimming stripped 2 bases from V and 8 bases from J, with 15 bases between. In germline, CDR1 is LGHDT, CDR2 YNNKEL (reference sequence). The CDR3 nucleotides read TGTGCCAGCAGCCAATCACAGGGTTTAGGGGGCTACACCTTC. This sequence encodes CASSQSQGLGGYTF.

The CDR3 region has the DNA TGTGCCACCCCGCCCAACAGGGGAGGCCGTGTCTATGGCTACACCTTC. It specifies CATPPNRGGRVYGYTF. V is TRBV7-9 and J is TRBJ1-2, with 7 positions matching TRBD1. V shed 10 bases, J shed 4 bases, and the junction held 18 bases outside the gene matches. The CDR3 extends over 16 amino acids. Germline V gene data show CDR1 as SEHNR and CDR2 as FQNEAQ (reference sequence).

This chain links TRBV9 with TRBJ1-1; perhaps TRBD1 as D (5 bases). V lost 0 bases and J 11 bases, leaving 11 bases between the germline ends. Germline V gives CDR1 SGDLS, CDR2 YYNGEE. The CDR3 covers 12 residues. CDR3 DNA: TGTGCCAGCAGCGTAGGAGCAGGGCGGGCTTTCTTT. Amino acid sequence: CASSVGAGRAFF.

The chain combines TRBV2 with TRBJ2-3; 7 nucleotides agree with TRBD2. The germline gives CDR1 SNHLY, CDR2 FYNNEI. The CDR3 has 16 amino acids. V trimming: 5 bases; J trimming: 6 bases; junction bases outside the gene matches: 14. This chain's CDR3 is CASSHKFSGPRDTQYF. For the CDR3, the DNA is TGTGCCAGCAGTCACAAATTTAGCGGGCCTAGGGATACGCAGTATTTT.

There are a few counts of this clone. The chain combines TRBV10-1 with TRBJ2-7; maybe TRBD1 (6 bases). The CDR3 spans 14 residues. Germline loops: CDR1 WNHNN, CDR2 SYGVQD (reference sequence). The V end was cut by 5 bases, the J end by 3 bases, with 14 bases between. The CDR3 reads CASSTGQFFYEQYF. Here the CDR3 DNA reads TGCGCCAGCAGTACGGGACAATTTTTCTACGAGCAGTACTTC.

The chain links TRBV9 to TRBJ2-3; 10 bases agree with TRBD2. V lost 4 bases, J lost 7 bases, and 6 bases stayed unmatched. The CDR3 is 14 residues long. Germline V gene sequence: CDR1 SGDLS, CDR2 YYNGEE. CDR3 residues: CASSPSGGANTQYF. The CDR3 nucleotides are TGTGCCAGCAGCCCCAGCGGGGGGGCGAATACGCAGTATTTT.

The rearrangement links TRBV27 to TRBJ1-2, with TRBD1 matching over 8 bases. CDR3 length: 15 residues. Germline V lookup: CDR1 MNHEY, CDR2 SMNVEV (reference sequence). The V and J ends lost 4 bases and 11 bases, in that order; junction bases with no gene match: 15. The CDR3 loop is CASSSHVQGVPGYTF. The CDR3 bases are TGTGCCAGCAGTTCCCACGTACAGGGGGTTCCTGGTTACACCTTC.

CDR3 residues: CSVDLYRGSGYTF. The CDR3 bases are TGCAGCGTTGATCTATACAGGGGAAGTGGCTACACCTTC. V gene TRBV29-1 combines with J gene TRBJ1-2, with TRBD1 matching 7 bases. This CDR3 is built from 13 residues. Germline CDR1 reads SQVTM; CDR2 reads ANQGSEA. Trimming removed 3 bases from V and 7 bases from J; junction bases left unmatched: 8.

V gene TRBV4-1 combines with J gene TRBJ2-3; D is perhaps TRBD2 (5 bases). Trimming pared 0 bases from V and 6 bases from J, leaving 16 bases between. This CDR3 comprises 16 residues. CDR1 is MGHRA and CDR2 is YSYEKL in the germline V gene. The CDR3 here is CASSQDSVGIRDTQYF. CDR3 nucleotide sequence: TGCGCCAGCAGCCAAGACTCGGTCGGGATAAGGGATACGCAGTATTTT.

This chain uses TRBV30 with TRBJ2-1, with D hard to call. The CDR3 sequence is 16 residues long. V lost 0 bases and J 5 bases, leaving 17 bases between the germline ends. The germline gives CDR1 GTSNPN, CDR2 SVGIG (reference sequence). In DNA form, the CDR3 reads TGTGCCTGGAGTGTCGTACAGCCGCTAATGGACAATGAGCAGTTCTTC. Residues: CAWSVVQPLMDNEQFF.

This clone was found once. The chain recombines TRBV5-1 with TRBJ1-2, with TRBD1 identical over 10 bases. The CDR3 covers 14 residues. V lost 4 bases and J lost 5; bases outside the gene matches: 5. The germline V gene encodes CDR1 SGHRS and CDR2 YFSETQ. CDR3: CASSPGQGKYGYTF. In DNA form, the CDR3 reads TGCGCCAGCAGCCCGGGACAGGGGAAGTATGGCTACACCTTC.

The V gene is TRBV5-1, the J gene TRBJ2-1, with TRBD1 identical over 8 bases. Unmatched junction bases numbered 7, after V lost 6 bases and J lost 5 bases. This CDR3 contains 14 residues. The germline V gene encodes CDR1 SGHRS and CDR2 YFSETQ. The chain's CDR3 is CASKDDRGDNEQFF. The CDR3 nucleotides are TGCGCCAGCAAGGATGACAGGGGAGACAATGAGCAGTTCTTC.